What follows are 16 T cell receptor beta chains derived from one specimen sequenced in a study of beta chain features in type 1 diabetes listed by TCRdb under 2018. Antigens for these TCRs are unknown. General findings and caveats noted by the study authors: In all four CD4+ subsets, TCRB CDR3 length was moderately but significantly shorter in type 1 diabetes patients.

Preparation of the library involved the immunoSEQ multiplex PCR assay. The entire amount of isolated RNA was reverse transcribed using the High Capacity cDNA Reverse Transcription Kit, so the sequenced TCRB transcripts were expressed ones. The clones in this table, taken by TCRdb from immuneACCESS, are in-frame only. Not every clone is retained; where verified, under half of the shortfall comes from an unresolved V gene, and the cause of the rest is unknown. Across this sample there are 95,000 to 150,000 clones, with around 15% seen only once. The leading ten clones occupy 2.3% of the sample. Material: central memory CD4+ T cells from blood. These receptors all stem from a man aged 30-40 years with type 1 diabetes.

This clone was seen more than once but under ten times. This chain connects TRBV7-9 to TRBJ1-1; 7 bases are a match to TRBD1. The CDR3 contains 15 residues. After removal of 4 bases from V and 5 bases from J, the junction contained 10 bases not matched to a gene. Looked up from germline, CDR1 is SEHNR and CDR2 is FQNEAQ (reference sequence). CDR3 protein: CASSSVQGRWTEAFF. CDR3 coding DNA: TGTGCCAGCAGCTCCGTACAGGGGCGGTGGACTGAAGCTTTCTTT.

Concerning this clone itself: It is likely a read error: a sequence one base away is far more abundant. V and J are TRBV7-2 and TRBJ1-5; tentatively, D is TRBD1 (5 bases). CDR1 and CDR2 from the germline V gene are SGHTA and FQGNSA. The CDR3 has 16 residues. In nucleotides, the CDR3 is TGTGCCAGCTGCTTAGATGTCGGGGGTAGCAATCAGCCCCAGCATTTT. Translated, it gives CASCLDVGGSNQPQHF.

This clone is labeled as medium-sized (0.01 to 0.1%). The CDR3 sequence is CASSQSGYTF. The CDR3 coding sequence is TGTGCCAGCAGTCAGTCGGGCTACACCTTC. The chain joins TRBV7-9 to TRBJ1-2, with D uncertain. Between the trimmed V and J ends, which lost 6 bases and 8 bases, there was a span of 7 bases. Germline V CDR1 and CDR2: SEHNR, FQNEAQ (reference sequence). The CDR3 extends over 10 amino acids.

CDR3 sequence (DNA): TGTGCCAGCAGCCAATTGCTCGGTTACAATGAGCAGTTCTTC. This translates into CASSQLLGYNEQFF. The V gene is TRBV14, the J gene TRBJ2-1, with D uncertain. Trimming took 2 bases from V and 4 from J, leaving 9 bases between them. This CDR3 has 14 amino acids. CDR1 is SGHDN, CDR2 FVKESK, per germline.

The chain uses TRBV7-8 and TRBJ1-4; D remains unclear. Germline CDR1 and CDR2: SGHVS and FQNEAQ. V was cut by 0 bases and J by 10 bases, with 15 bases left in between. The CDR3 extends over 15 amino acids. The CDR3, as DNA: TGTGCCAGCAGCTTAGCCCGGACCTGGGGTGGAAAACTGTTTTTT. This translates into CASSLARTWGGKLFF.

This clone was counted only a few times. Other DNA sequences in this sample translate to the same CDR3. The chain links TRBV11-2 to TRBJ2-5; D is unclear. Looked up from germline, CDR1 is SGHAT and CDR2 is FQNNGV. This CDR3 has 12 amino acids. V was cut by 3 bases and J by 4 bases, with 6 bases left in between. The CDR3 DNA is TGTGCCAGCAGCTTGACGGGAGAGACCCAGTACTTC. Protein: CASSLTGETQYF.

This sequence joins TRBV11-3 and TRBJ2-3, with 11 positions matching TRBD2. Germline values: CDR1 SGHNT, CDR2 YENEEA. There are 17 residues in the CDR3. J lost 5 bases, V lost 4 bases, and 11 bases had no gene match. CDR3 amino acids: CASSSRWASGGRDTQYF. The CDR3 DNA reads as TGTGCCAGCAGCTCCCGGTGGGCTAGCGGGGGGCGAGATACGCAGTATTTT.

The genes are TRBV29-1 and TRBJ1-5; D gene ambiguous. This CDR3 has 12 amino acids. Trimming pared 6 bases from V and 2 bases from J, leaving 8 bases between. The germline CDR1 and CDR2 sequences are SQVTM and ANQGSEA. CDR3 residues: CSVQFGNQPQHF. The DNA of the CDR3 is TGCAGCGTCCAGTTCGGCAATCAGCCCCAGCATTTT.

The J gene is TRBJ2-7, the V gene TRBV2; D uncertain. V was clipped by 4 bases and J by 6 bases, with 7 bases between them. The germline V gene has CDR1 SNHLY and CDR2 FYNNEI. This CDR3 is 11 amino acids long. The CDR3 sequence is CASSGSLEQYF. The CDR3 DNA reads TGTGCCAGCAGTGGGTCACTCGAGCAGTACTTC.

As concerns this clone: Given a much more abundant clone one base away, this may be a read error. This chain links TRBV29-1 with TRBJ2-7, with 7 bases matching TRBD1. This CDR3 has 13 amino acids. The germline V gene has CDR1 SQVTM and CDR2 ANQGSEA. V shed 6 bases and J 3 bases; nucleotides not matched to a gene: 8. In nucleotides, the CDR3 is TGCAGCGTCCATCTTACAGGGGTCTACGAGCAGTACTTC. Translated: CSVHLTGVYEQYF.

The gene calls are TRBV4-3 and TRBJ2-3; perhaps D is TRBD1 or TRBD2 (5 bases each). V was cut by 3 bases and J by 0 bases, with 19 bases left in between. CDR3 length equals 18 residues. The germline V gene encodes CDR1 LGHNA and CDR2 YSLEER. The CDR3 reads CASSHRPGTVTSTDTQYF. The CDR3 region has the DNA TGCGCCAGCAGCCACCGCCCTGGGACGGTGACTAGCACAGATACGCAGTATTTT.

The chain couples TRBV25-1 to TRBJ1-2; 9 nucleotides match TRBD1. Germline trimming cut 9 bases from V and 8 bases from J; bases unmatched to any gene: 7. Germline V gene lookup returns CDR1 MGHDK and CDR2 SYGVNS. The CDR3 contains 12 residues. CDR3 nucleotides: TGTGCCAGTCGGACAGGGGTGACCGGCTACACCTTC. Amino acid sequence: CASRTGVTGYTF.

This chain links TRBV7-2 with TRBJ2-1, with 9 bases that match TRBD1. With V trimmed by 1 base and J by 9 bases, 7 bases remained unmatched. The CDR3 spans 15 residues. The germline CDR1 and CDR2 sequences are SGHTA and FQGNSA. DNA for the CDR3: TGTGCCAGCAGCTTAGAGGGACAGGGAGGTGCTGAGCAGTTCTTC. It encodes CASSLEGQGGAEQFF. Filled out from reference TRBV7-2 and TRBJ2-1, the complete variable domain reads GAGVSQSPSNKVTEKGKDVELRCDPISGHTALYWYRQSLGQGLEFLIYFQGNSAPDKSGLPSDRFSAERTGGSVSTLTIQRTQQEDSAVYLCASSLEGQGGAEQFFGPGTRLTVL.

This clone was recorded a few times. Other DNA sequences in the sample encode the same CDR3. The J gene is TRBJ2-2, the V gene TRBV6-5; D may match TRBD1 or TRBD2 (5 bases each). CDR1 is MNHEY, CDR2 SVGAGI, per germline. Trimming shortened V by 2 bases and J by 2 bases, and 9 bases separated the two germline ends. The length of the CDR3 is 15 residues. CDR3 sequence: CASSYGTANTGELFF. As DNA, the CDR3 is TGTGCCAGCAGTTACGGGACGGCAAACACCGGGGAGCTGTTTTTT.

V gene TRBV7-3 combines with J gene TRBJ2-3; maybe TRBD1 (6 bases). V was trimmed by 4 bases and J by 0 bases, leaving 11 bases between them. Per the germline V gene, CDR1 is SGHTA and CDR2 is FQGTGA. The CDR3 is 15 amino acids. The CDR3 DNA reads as TGTGCCAGCAGCTCACTGGGGGCTAGCACAGATACGCAGTATTTT. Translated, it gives CASSSLGASTDTQYF.

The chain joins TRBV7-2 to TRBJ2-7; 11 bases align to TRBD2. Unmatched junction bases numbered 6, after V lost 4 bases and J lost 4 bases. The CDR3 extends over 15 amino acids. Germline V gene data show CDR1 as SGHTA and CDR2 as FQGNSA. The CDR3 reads CASSSSGGSWYEQYF. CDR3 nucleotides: TGTGCCAGCAGCTCTAGCGGGGGGAGTTGGTACGAGCAGTACTTC.